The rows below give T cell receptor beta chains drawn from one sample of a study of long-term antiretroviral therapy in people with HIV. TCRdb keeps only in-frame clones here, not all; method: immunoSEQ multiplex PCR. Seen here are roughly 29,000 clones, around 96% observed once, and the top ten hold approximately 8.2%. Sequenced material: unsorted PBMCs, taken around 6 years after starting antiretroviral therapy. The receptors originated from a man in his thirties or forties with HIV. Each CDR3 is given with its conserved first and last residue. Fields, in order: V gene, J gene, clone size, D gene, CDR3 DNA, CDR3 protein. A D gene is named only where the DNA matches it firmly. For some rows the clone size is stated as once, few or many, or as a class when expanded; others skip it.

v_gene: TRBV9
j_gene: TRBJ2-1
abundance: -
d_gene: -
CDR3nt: TGTGCCAGCAGCCCCGGGGACCCGCTTGGCTACAATGAGCAGTTCTTC
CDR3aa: CASSPGDPLGYNEQFF

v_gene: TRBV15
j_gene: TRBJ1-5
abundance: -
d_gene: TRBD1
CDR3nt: TGTGCCACCAGCAGAGACCCACAGGGGGTCAATCAGCCCCAGCATTTT
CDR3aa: CATSRDPQGVNQPQHF

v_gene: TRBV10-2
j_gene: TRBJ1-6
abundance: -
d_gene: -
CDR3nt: TGCGCCAGCAGTGAGAATCGGGAAAATTCACCCCTCCACTTT
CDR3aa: CASSENRENSPLHF

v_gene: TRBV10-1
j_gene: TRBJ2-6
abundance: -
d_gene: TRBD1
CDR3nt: TGCGCCAGCATCTGGACAGGGGCCATCTCTGGGGCCAACGTCCTGACTTTC
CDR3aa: CASIWTGAISGANVLTF

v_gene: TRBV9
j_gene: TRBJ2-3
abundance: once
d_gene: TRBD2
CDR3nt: TGTGCCAGCAGCGTCCCTAGCGGGGGGGTTAGCACAGATACGCAGTATTTT
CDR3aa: CASSVPSGGVSTDTQYF

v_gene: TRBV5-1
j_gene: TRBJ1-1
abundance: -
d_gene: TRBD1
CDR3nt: TGCGCCAGCAGCTTGCGCGGACAGGGGGCTCCAAGGTCCACTGAAGCTTTCTTT
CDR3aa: CASSLRGQGAPRSTEAFF

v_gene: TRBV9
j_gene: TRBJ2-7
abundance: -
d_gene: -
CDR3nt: TGTGCCAGCAGCGCCATATCAGGGGCCTCTCACTACGAGCAGTACTTC
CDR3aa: CASSAISGASHYEQYF

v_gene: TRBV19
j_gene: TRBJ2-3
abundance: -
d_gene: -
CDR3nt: TGTGCCAGTAGTATGGGTACAGAAGATACGCAGTATTTT
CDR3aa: CASSMGTEDTQYF

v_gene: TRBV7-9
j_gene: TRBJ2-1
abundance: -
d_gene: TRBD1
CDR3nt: TGTGCCGCGACAGGGGACTACAATGAGCAGTTCTTC
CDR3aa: CAATGDYNEQFF

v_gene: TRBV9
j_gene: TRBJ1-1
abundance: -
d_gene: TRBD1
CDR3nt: TGTGCCAGCAGCGTAGGGGACAGGGGGCTGAGCGCTGAAGCTTTCTTT
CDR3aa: CASSVGDRGLSAEAFF

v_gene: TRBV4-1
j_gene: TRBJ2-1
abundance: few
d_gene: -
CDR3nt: TGCGCCAGCAGCCAAGGGCAGGGTTCGAACAATGAGCAGTTCTTC
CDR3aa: CASSQGQGSNNEQFF

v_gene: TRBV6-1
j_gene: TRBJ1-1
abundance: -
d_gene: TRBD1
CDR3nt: TGTGCCAGCAGTGAAGCCCTTAATGACAGGGGAGGTGAAGCTTTCTTT
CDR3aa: CASSEALNDRGGEAFF

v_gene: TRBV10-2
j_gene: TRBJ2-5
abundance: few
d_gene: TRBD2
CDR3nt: TGCGCCAGCAGTGAGAGCGGGGGAAATGTACAAGAGACCCAGTACTTC
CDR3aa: CASSESGGNVQETQYF

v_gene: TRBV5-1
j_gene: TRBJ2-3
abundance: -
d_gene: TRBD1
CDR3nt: TGCGCCAGCAGCCCGGGGACAGCCTCAAGCACAGATACGCAGTATTTT
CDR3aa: CASSPGTASSTDTQYF

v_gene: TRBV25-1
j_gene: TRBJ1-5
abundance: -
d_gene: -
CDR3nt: TGTGCCAGCAGTGAATCGGACGTCCATAGCAATCAGCCCCAGCATTTT
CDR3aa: CASSESDVHSNQPQHF

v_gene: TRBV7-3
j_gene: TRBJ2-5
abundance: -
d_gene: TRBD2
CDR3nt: TGTGCCAGCAGCCCCCGCCGGGGGGGGGAGACCCAGTACTTC
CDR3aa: CASSPRRGGETQYF

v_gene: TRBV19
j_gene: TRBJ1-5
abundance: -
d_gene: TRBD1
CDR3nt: TGTGCCAGTAGAGTACAGGGGGGGTTAACGCCCCAGCATTTT
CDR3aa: CASRVQGGLTPQHF

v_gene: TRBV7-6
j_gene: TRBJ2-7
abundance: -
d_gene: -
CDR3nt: TGTGCCAGCAGCTTAGCGGCCTACGAGCAGTACTTC
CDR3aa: CASSLAAYEQYF

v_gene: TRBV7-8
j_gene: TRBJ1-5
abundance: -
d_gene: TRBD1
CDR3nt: TGTGCCAGCAGGGGTAAGGGACAGGGAGGTTCCAATCAGCCCCAGCATTTT
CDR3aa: CASRGKGQGGSNQPQHF

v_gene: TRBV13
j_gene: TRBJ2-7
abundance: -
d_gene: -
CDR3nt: TGTGCCAGCAGCCTGCGCGGTCGACCGTACGAGCAGTACTTC
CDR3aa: CASSLRGRPYEQYF

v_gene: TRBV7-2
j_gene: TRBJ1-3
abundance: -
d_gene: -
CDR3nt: TGTGCCAGCAGCATGAGGATTTCTGGAAACACCATATATTTT
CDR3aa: CASSMRISGNTIYF

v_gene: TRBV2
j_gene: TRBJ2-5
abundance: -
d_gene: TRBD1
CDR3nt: TGTGCCAGCACCAGGGGGCCTCAAGAGACCCAGTACTTC
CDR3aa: CASTRGPQETQYF

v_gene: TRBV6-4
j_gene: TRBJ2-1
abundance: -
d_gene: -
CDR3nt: TGTGCCAGCAGTGACTCAAGGTGGACAAATTCCTACAATGAGCAGTTCTTC
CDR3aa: CASSDSRWTNSYNEQFF

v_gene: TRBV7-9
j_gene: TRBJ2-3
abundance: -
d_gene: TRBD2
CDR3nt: TGTGCCAGCAGCCCTACTAGCGGGAGGGTTGATACGCAGTATTTT
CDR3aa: CASSPTSGRVDTQYF

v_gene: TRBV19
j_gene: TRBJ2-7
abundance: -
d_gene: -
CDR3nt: TGTGCCAGTAGAGCGGCAGTTAGCTCCTACGAGCAGTACTTC
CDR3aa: CASRAAVSSYEQYF

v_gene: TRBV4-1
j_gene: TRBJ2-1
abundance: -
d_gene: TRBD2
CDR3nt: TGCGCCAGCAGCCGTAGCGGGAGATCAGATGAGCAGTTCTTC
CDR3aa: CASSRSGRSDEQFF

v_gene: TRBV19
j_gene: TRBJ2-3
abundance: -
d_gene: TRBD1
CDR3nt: TGTGCCAGTAGTACCCAGCAGGGAAACAGGGGGCGCCGTGATACGCAGTATTTT
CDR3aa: CASSTQQGNRGRRDTQYF

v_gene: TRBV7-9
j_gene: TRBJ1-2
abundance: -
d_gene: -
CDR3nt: TGTGCCGCGAACAGGGATATGGGGTATGGCTACACCTTC
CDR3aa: CAANRDMGYGYTF